These 10 T cell receptor beta chains came from one sample sequenced in a study of T cells in Graves' hyperthyroidism and ophthalmopathy. Amplification targeted TCR beta CDR3 regions from RNA transcripts. Initially, a first-round RT-PCR of the TCR CDR3 employed the HTBI primer set. Using its own MiXCR run on the multiplex PCR reads, TCRdb lists one record per CDR3 protein. Of around 580,000 distinct CDR3 sequences listed, around 46% are singletons. Sequencing was carried out using peripheral blood or thyroid tissue (not recorded which). The receptors come from a woman aged 18-29 years with Graves' hyperthyroidism.

The chain couples TRBV5-1 to TRBJ2-7; D not certain. The CDR3 is 14 residues long. The germline CDR1 and CDR2 sequences are SGHRS and YFSETQ. With 4 bases removed from V and 4 bases from J, the gap between germline ends came to 15 bases. The CDR3 DNA is TGCGCCAGCAGCCGACCGGACGGATCGTACGAGCAGTACTTC. Protein sequence: CASSRPDGSYEQYF.

This clonotype was counted at least ten times. The chain carries TRBV20-1 and TRBJ1-2; D ambiguous. This CDR3 spans 11 amino acids. The germline V gene has CDR1 DFQATT and CDR2 SNEGSKA (reference sequence). Between the trimmed V and J ends, which lost 5 bases and 7 bases, there was a span of 11 bases. The CDR3 region is CSAGESGGYTF. CDR3 nucleotides: TGCAGTGCTGGGGAAAGTGGTGGCTACACCTTC.

The chain couples TRBV10-3 to TRBJ2-7, with 10 positions matching TRBD1. J lost 5 bases, V lost 9 bases, and 7 bases had no gene match. The CDR3 runs 13 residues. The germline V gene has CDR1 ENHRY and CDR2 SYGVKD. The CDR3 DNA sequence: TGTGCCATGAGACCGGACAGGGGGGACGAGCAGTACTTC. It yields the protein CAMRPDRGDEQYF.

The chain links TRBV6-2 or TRBV6-3 to TRBJ1-5; the match to TRBD1 covers 7 bases. Germline CDR1 is MNHEY and CDR2 is SVGEGT. The CDR3 consists of 15 residues. V trimming: 6 bases; J trimming: 1 base; junction bases outside the gene matches: 6. The CDR3 region has the DNA TGTGCCAGCAGGCCACAGGGGACCAGCAATCAGCCCCAGCATTTT. Its protein is CASRPQGTSNQPQHF.

The chain has TRBV4-1 and TRBJ2-1; D gene uncertain. The CDR3 covers 15 residues. CDR1 and CDR2 from the germline V gene are MGHRA and YSYEKL. V lost 2 bases and J 8 bases, leaving 16 bases between the germline ends. This CDR3 is CASSQYVQQLDEQFF. The CDR3 DNA sequence: TGCGCCAGCAGCCAATATGTACAGCAGCTGGATGAGCAGTTCTTC.

The sample holds many counts of this clonotype. The chain joins TRBV18 to TRBJ2-7, with TRBD2 as a possible D gene (6 bases). Germline V gene data show CDR1 as KGHSH and CDR2 as LQKENI. The CDR3 length is 12 residues. The germline V and J ends were trimmed by 2 bases and 5 bases, with 7 bases remaining between them. CDR3 bases: TGTGCCAGCTCACCAGGGGGGAACGAGCAGTACTTC. Amino acids: CASSPGGNEQYF.

This clonotype was seen at least ten times. This chain links TRBV7-2 with TRBJ1-1; D remains ambiguous. Trimming removed 1 base from V and 4 bases from J, with 10 bases in between. This CDR3 is built from 14 residues. Germline-derived CDR1 and CDR2 are SGHTA and FQGNSA. The CDR3, as DNA: TGTGCCAGCAGCTTAGGGTACAGCTCCACTGAAGCTTTCTTT. This encodes CASSLGYSSTEAFF.

The sample holds many counts of this clonotype. The rearrangement joins TRBV12-3 or TRBV12-4 to TRBJ2-6, with a weak D call TRBD2 (6 bases). The length of the CDR3 is 15 residues. V was cut by 4 bases and J by 2 bases, with 9 bases left in between. The CDR3 nucleotides are TGTGCCAGCAGTTGGGACTTAGCTGGGGCCAACGTCCTGACTTTC. Protein product: CASSWDLAGANVLTF.

In its sample, this clonotype was seen a few times. The CDR3 loop is CASRRPLGGFEAFF. The CDR3, as DNA: TGTGCCAGCAGACGACCACTTGGGGGATTTGAAGCTTTCTTT. V usage is TRBV7-9 and J usage is TRBJ1-1; possible D gene TRBD1, 5 bases. The CDR3 loop spans 14 amino acids. Per germline, CDR1 SEHNR and CDR2 FQNEAQ (reference sequence). Trimming cost V 6 bases and J 7 bases, with 18 bases left between them.

The table lists this clonotype with many counts. The junction differs from germline at one of its ends, possibly a read error. The V and J genes are TRBV7-7 and TRBJ2-5; TRBD2 aligns across 9 bases. The CDR3 runs to 18 residues. CDR1 and CDR2 from the germline V gene are SSHAT and FNYEAQ (reference sequence). CDR3 in amino acids: CASSLAPYPAGGEETQYF. Here the CDR3 DNA reads TGTGCTAGCAGCTTAGCTCCGTATCCGGCGGGAGGGGAGGAGACCCAGTACTTC.